This T cell receptor (beta chain) was found in a study of beta chain features in type 1 diabetes. General study results and limits: Over-representation of high TCR-expressing cells was a possible consequence of cDNA sequencing. TCRB CDR3 length was moderately but significantly reduced in all four CD4+ subsets of Type 1 diabetes patients.

J lost 3 bases, V lost 5 bases, and 4 bases had no gene match. The CDR3 contains 13 residues. Germline CDR1 reads SQVTM; CDR2 reads ANQGSEA. Comment on this clone: Its antigen is not known.

Every bit of the isolated RNA underwent reverse transcription, so sequencing read expressed TCRB transcripts. Assay: immunoSEQ multiplex PCR; the TCRdb copy retains only in-frame clones and omits some. The sample holds 600,000 to 700,000 clones, around 12% seen once. Sequencing input: naive CD4+ T cells from blood. The genes are TRBV29-1 and TRBJ1-5; TRBD1 agrees at 7 bases. This clonotype was obtained from a man between 25 and 39 years old with type 1 diabetes. The CDR3 loop reads CSVTGTDNQPQHF. As DNA, the CDR3 is TGCAGCGTTACCGGGACAGACAATCAGCCCCAGCATTTT.